Only a few counts were recorded for the clone carrying this T cell receptor beta chain. The target antigen is unknown. The same CDR3 also results from other DNA sequences found in this sample. Between the trimmed V and J ends, which lost 5 bases and 1 base, there was a span of 8 bases. In germline, CDR1 is SGHTA, CDR2 FQGNSA. The CDR3 sequence is 13 residues long. This entry belongs to a study of T cell responses to AZD1222 COVID-19 vaccine. Measured with immunoSEQ multiplex PCR; TCRdb has only the in-frame clones, and not every one. The data hold approximately 100,000 clones, with 70% to 90% observed a single time. Study outcomes and limitations: Donor demographics were predominantly white British with a female majority; clonal diversity may be underestimated. Without day 14 samples, only post-peak T cell repertoires were studied.

The sequencing used peripheral blood, collected 28 days after the second AZD1222 dose. This sequence joins TRBV7-2 and TRBJ1-1; D may be TRBD1 (5 bases). This clonotype was obtained from an adult who received the AZD1222 COVID-19 vaccine. The CDR3 region is CASSPGRNTEAFF. The CDR3 nucleotides read TGTGCCAGCAGCCCAGGGCGGAACACTGAAGCTTTCTTT.